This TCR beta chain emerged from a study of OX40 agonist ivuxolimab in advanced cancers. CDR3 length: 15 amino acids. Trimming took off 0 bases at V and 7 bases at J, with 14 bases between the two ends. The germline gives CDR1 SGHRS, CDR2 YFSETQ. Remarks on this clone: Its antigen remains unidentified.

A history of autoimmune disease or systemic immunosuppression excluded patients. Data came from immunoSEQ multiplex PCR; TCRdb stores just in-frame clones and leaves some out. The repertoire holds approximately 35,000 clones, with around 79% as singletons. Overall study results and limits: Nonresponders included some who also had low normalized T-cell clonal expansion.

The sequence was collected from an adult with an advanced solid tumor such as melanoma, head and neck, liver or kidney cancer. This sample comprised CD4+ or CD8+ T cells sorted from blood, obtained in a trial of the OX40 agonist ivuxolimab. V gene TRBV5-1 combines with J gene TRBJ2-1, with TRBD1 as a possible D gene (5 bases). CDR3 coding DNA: TGCGCCAGCAGCTTGGTGGCAGGGAATAAGAATGAGCAGTTCTTC. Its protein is CASSLVAGNKNEQFF.